A single sample gave rise to the 17 T cell receptor beta chains below, sequenced in a study of response to subunit inactivated influenza vaccine. TCRdb passed the RT-PCR reads through MiXCR, listing each CDR3 protein once. Among roughly 670,000 distinct CDR3 sequences listed, around 13% were seen once. The material was PBMCs from blood, obtained around two weeks before vaccination. These receptors were obtained from a man in his forties or fifties who received an inactivated influenza vaccine.

This chain uses TRBV3-1 with TRBJ2-7, with D hard to call. The length of the CDR3 is 14 residues. V dropped 3 bases and J dropped 3 bases, with 12 bases sitting between them. Germline assignment: CDR1 LGHDT and CDR2 YNNKEL (reference sequence). CDR3 protein: CASSQYYRGYEQYF. As DNA, the CDR3 is TGTGCCAGCAGCCAGTATTACCGAGGCTACGAGCAGTACTTC.

This clonotype was counted only a few times. This chain connects TRBV20-1 to TRBJ2-1, with TRBD2 matching over 13 bases. The germline V gene has CDR1 DFQATT and CDR2 SNEGSKA (reference sequence). CDR3 length: 18 residues. The V segment lost 5 bases and the J segment 4 bases; nucleotides outside the gene matches: 14. In DNA form, the CDR3 reads TGCAGTGCTTCCGGGACTAGCGGGGAGAATCCATTGTACAATGAGCAGTTCTTC. It yields the protein CSASGTSGENPLYNEQFF.

The chain recombines TRBV5-1 with TRBJ2-1, with TRBD2 as a possible D gene (7 bases). The CDR3 consists of 16 residues. Looked up from germline, CDR1 is SGHRS and CDR2 is YFSETQ. The V end was cut by 4 bases, the J end by 2 bases, with 16 bases between. DNA of the CDR3: TGCGCCAGCAGCCTCGAGGGGGGGGCCGCCTACAATGAGCAGTTCTTC. Its protein is CASSLEGGAAYNEQFF. Complete variable domain (other parts from reference TRBV5-1 and TRBJ2-1): KAGVTQTPRYLIKTRGQQVTLSCSPISGHRSVSWYQQTPGQGLQFLFEYFSETQRNKGNFPGRFSGRQFSNSRSEMNVSTLELGDSALYLCASSLEGGAAYNEQFFGPGTRLTVL.

The chain is built from TRBV11-2 and TRBJ2-7; D perhaps matches TRBD1 (6 bases). Germline values: CDR1 SGHAT, CDR2 FQNNGV. Deletions cut 3 bases from V and 7 bases from J, with 16 bases between. The CDR3 is 14 amino acids. CDR3 loop: CASSFIQGLGEQYF. In DNA form, the CDR3 reads TGTGCCAGCAGCTTTATCCAGGGGCTCGGGGAGCAGTACTTC. Combining the CDR3 with reference TRBV11-2 and TRBJ2-7 gives the whole variable domain EAGVAQSPRYKIIEKRQSVAFWCNPISGHATLYWYQQILGQGPKLLIQFQNNGVVDDSQLPKDRFSAERLKGVDSTLKIQPAKLEDSAVYLCASSFIQGLGEQYFGPGTRLTVT.

This sequence joins TRBV11-2 and TRBJ2-2, with D unclear. This CDR3 region has 15 residues. The germline gives CDR1 SGHAT, CDR2 FQNNGV. The V end was cut by 5 bases, the J end by 5 bases, with 15 bases between. Here the CDR3 reads CASSPSRTGTGELFF. CDR3 DNA: TGTGCCAGCAGCCCGTCCCGAACTGGAACCGGGGAGCTGTTTTTT.

This chain's CDR3 is CASSDGEGASQETQYF. CDR3 nucleotide sequence: TGTGCCAGCAGTGATGGGGAGGGAGCGAGCCAAGAGACCCAGTACTTC. The V call is TRBV2, the J call TRBJ2-5, with TRBD2 matching over 7 bases. The CDR3 is 16 amino acids. V shed 3 bases, J shed 1 base, and the junction held 8 bases outside the gene matches. Germline CDR1 is SNHLY and CDR2 is FYNNEI. The full variable domain, with the rest looked up from reference TRBV2 and TRBJ2-5, is EPEVTQTPSHQVTQMGQEVILRCVPISNHLYFYWYRQILGQKVEFLVSFYNNEISEKSEIFDDQFSVERPDGSNFTLKIRSTKLEDSAMYFCASSDGEGASQETQYFGPGTRLLVL.

In its sample, this clonotype was seen a few times. This sequence joins TRBV7-2 and TRBJ2-3; 12 bases match TRBD2. CDR1 and CDR2 (germline): SGHTA, FQGNSA. Trimming cost V 4 bases and J 4 bases; bases outside gene matches: 3. The CDR3 runs 15 residues. For the CDR3, the DNA is TGTGCCAGCAGCTCCCGACTAGCGGGAGCAGATACGCAGTATTTT. As protein: CASSSRLAGADTQYF. Variable domain in full (rest from reference TRBV7-2 and TRBJ2-3): GAGVSQSPSNKVTEKGKDVELRCDPISGHTALYWYRQSLGQGLEFLIYFQGNSAPDKSGLPSDRFSAERTGGSVSTLTIQRTQQEDSAVYLCASSSRLAGADTQYFGPGTRLTVL.

The J gene is TRBJ2-7, the V gene TRBV4-1; D is perhaps TRBD2 (5 bases). The V end lost 5 bases, the J end lost 6 bases, and 23 bases lay between the germline ends. CDR3 length equals 16 residues. From germline, CDR1 is MGHRA and CDR2 YSYEKL. In nucleotides, the CDR3 is TGCGCCAGCAGCGCCGGGAACTACGCGTCTAAGGCCGAGCAGTACTTC. Translated, it gives CASSAGNYASKAEQYF.

V usage is TRBV7-2 and J usage is TRBJ1-4, with TRBD1 matching 8 bases. V dropped 3 bases and J dropped 8; count of bases not matched to a gene: 2. This CDR3 spans 13 amino acids. Per germline, CDR1 SGHTA and CDR2 FQGNSA. CDR3 protein: CASSLDRAEKLFF. DNA for the CDR3: TGTGCCAGCAGCTTGGACAGGGCGGAAAAACTGTTTTTT.

The rearrangement uses TRBV20-1 and TRBJ2-3, with 9 nucleotides matching TRBD2. V dropped 0 bases and J dropped 2; count of bases not matched to a gene: 6. The CDR3 has 16 residues. CDR1 is DFQATT, CDR2 SNEGSKA, per germline (reference sequence). The CDR3 region has the DNA TGCAGTGCTAGAGAGGCTAGCGGGGCGATCACAGATACGCAGTATTTT. Translation gives CSAREASGAITDTQYF.

CDR3 DNA: TGTGCCAGCAGCAAGTCCGGGATTTTGGAGACCCAGTACTTC. This translates into CASSKSGILETQYF. This chain connects TRBV5-6 to TRBJ2-5; D is possibly TRBD2 (5 bases). Trimming left V 4 bases short and J 5 bases short, with 15 bases between. Germline V CDR1 and CDR2: SGHDT, YYEEEE. The CDR3 spans 14 residues.

The genes are TRBV12-3 or TRBV12-4 and TRBJ2-2, with 11 bases fitting TRBD2. Losses at the gene ends were 6 bases for V and 8 bases for J; bases not matched to a gene: 8. This CDR3 region has 15 residues. CDR3 region: CASSGTSGLIGELFF. CDR3 nucleotide sequence: TGTGCCAGCAGCGGGACTAGCGGACTTATAGGGGAGCTGTTTTTT.

The gene calls are TRBV6-5 and TRBJ1-2; possibly TRBD1 for D (6 bases). V was trimmed by 0 bases and J by 6 bases, leaving 11 bases between them. Germline V gives CDR1 MNHEY, CDR2 SVGAGI. This CDR3 has 14 amino acids. CDR3 loop: CASSYSPGADGYTF. The DNA of the CDR3 is TGTGCCAGCAGTTACTCTCCGGGGGCGGATGGCTACACCTTC.

The chain recombines TRBV5-1 with TRBJ1-6; maybe TRBD1 (5 bases). The CDR3 contains 17 residues. V was trimmed by 4 bases and J by 7 bases, leaving 21 bases between them. Germline V gene lookup returns CDR1 SGHRS and CDR2 YFSETQ. The CDR3 loop is CASSPGEGQRRNSPLHF. CDR3 sequence (DNA): TGCGCCAGCAGCCCGGGGGAGGGGCAACGAAGGAATTCACCCCTCCACTTT.

The rearrangement links TRBV5-1 to TRBJ2-3, with D maybe TRBD2 (6 bases). CDR3 size: 15 residues. CDR1 is SGHRS, CDR2 YFSETQ, per germline. Trimming removed 2 bases from V and 3 bases from J, with 13 bases in between. The CDR3 sequence: CASSFEGRGTDTQYF. CDR3 in DNA: TGCGCCAGCAGCTTCGAGGGGCGGGGAACAGATACGCAGTATTTT.

The chain links TRBV3-1 to TRBJ1-5; TRBD1 is a possible D gene (5 bases). The CDR3 contains 12 residues. The germline V gene has CDR1 LGHDT and CDR2 YNNKEL (reference sequence). Trimming removed 0 bases at V and 11 bases at J, with 8 bases between. The CDR3 is CASSQDRVTQHF. The CDR3, as DNA: TGTGCCAGCAGCCAAGACAGGGTGACCCAGCATTTT.

This clonotype has only one observation. The chain is built from TRBV18 and TRBJ2-1, with 13 bases that match TRBD2. V lost 4 bases and J lost 12; bases outside the gene matches: 6. This CDR3 contains 14 residues. Germline V gene data show CDR1 as KGHSH and CDR2 as LQKENI. The CDR3 nucleotides read TGTGCCAGCTCACGGGGACTAGCGGGAAGTGTGCAGTTCTTC. Translation: CASSRGLAGSVQFF.